The T cell receptor (beta chain) under discussion was sequenced for a study of T-cell reconstitution after alpha-beta-depleted transplantation in children. This clonotype was observed a handful of times. Using unique molecular identifiers, the investigators prepared the TCRbeta library. TCRdb passed the PCR reads through MiXCR, listing each CDR3 protein once. In the table there are around 300,000 distinct CDR3 sequences, around 20% of which are singletons. Germline-derived CDR1 and CDR2 are SEHNR and FQNEAQ (reference sequence). The V gene end was trimmed by 8 bases and the J gene end by 8 bases; junction bases not matched to a gene: 6. The CDR3 length is 12 residues.

Sequences were derived from PBMCs, mostly from graft donor cells, sampled 180 days after TCRalphabeta/CD19-depleted stem cell transplant. The clonotype comes from a male patient between 5 and 17 years old who had a stem cell transplant for acute lymphoblastic leukemia, so the T cells may come from the graft donor. The chain combines TRBV7-9 with TRBJ1-2, with 9 bases lining up with TRBD1. In DNA form, the CDR3 reads TGTGCCAGCCTGGACAGGGGTGAAGGCTACACCTTC. This encodes CASLDRGEGYTF.